This T cell receptor (beta chain) is drawn from a study of shared clonotypes between healthy human individuals. General study results and limits: Though the depth was large, rarefaction showed that sorted-subset sequencing was incomplete.

This clone has at least ten counts. The antigen remains undetermined. Other DNA sequences in the sample encode the same CDR3. Germline V gives CDR1 SGHRS, CDR2 YFSETQ. The V gene end was trimmed by 5 bases and the J gene end by 4 bases; junction bases not matched to a gene: 5. This CDR3 contains 14 residues. Only in-frame clones appear in the TCRdb table, and some are missing; sequencing was by immunoSEQ multiplex PCR. Altogether about a million clones are present, roughly 77% being singletons, with the ten largest covering more than 0.85%. The V call is TRBV5-1, the J call TRBJ1-4, with 7 bases aligning to TRBD1. This clonotype originated in a man aged 18 to 29 in good health. Some clones in this sample may be carry-over from other donors' samples. Sequencing used memory CD4+ T cells from PBMCs. Subset meaning: CD45RA-negative fraction. The CDR3 DNA reads as TGCGCCAGCAGAGAGACAGGGTTTAATGAAAAACTGTTTTTT. It translates to CASRETGFNEKLFF.